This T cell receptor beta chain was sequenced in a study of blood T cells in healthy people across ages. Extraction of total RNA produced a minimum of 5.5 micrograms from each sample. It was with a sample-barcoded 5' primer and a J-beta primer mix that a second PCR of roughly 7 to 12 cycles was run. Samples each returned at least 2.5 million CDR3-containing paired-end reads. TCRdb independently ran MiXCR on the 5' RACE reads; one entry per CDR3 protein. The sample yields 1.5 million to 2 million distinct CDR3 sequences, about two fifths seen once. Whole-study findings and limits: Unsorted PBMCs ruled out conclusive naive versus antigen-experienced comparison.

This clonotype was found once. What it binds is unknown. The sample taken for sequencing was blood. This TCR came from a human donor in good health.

The CDR3, as DNA: TGCGCCAGCAGCGCGACGCAGGGTTCGGAAGGCTACACCTTC. Translated: CASSATQGSEGYTF. V usage is TRBV4-1 and J usage is TRBJ1-2, with D possibly matching TRBD1 (5 bases). In germline, CDR1 is MGHRA, CDR2 YSYEKL. V lost 5 bases to trimming and J lost 8 bases, with 18 bases between them. This CDR3 comprises 14 residues.